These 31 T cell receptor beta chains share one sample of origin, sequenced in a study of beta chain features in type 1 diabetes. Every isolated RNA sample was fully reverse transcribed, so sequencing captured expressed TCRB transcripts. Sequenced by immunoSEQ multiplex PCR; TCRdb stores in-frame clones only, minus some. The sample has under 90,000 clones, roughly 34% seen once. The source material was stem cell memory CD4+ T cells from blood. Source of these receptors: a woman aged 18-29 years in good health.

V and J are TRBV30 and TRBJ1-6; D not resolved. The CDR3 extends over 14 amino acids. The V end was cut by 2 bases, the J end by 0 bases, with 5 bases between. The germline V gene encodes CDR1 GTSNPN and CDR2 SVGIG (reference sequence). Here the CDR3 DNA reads TGTGCCTGGAGTTTGAGCTCCTATAATTCACCCCTCCACTTT. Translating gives CAWSLSSYNSPLHF.

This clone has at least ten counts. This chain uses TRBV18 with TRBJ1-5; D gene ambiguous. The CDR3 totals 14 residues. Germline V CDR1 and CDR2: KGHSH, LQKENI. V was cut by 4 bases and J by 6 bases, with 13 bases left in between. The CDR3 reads CASSRDKEGQPQHF. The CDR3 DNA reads TGTGCCAGCTCACGAGACAAGGAAGGTCAGCCCCAGCATTTT.

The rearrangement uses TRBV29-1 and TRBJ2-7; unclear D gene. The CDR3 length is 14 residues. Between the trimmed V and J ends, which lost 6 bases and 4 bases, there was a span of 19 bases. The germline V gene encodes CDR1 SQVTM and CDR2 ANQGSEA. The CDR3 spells CSVRTGTFKYEQYF. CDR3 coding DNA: TGCAGCGTAAGAACCGGTACCTTCAAATACGAGCAGTACTTC.

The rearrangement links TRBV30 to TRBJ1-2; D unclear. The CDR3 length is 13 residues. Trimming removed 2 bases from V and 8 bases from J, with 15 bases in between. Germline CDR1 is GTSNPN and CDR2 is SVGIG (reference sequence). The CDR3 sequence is CAWSLQAPGGYTF. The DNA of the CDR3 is TGTGCCTGGAGTCTACAAGCCCCGGGGGGCTACACCTTC.

The CDR3 DNA sequence: TGTGCCAGCAGCTTATGGACAAGCAGGGATCAGCCCCAGCATTTT. This encodes CASSLWTSRDQPQHF. J is TRBJ1-5 and V is TRBV7-9; perhaps TRBD1 as D (5 bases). Deletions cut 2 bases from V and 5 bases from J, with 13 bases between. Germline values: CDR1 SEHNR, CDR2 FQNEAQ (reference sequence). The CDR3 extends over 15 amino acids.

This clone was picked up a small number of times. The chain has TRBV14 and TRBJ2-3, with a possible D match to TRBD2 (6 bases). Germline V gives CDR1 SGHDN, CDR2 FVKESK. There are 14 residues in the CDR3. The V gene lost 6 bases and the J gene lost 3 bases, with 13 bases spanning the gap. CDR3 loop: CASSAQRETDTQYF. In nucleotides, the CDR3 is TGTGCCAGCAGTGCCCAACGGGAGACAGATACGCAGTATTTT.

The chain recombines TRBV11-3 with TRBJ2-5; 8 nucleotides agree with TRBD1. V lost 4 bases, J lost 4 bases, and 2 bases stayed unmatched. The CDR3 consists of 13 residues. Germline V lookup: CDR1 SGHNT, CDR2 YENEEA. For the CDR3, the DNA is TGTGCCAGCAGCTACGGACAGGGAGAGACCCAGTACTTC. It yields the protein CASSYGQGETQYF. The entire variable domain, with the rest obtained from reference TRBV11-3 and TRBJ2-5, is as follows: EAGVVQSPRYKIIEKKQPVAFWCNPISGHNTLYWYLQNLGQGPELLIRYENEEAVDDSQLPKDRFSAERLKGVDSTLKIQPAELGDSAVYLCASSYGQGETQYFGPGTRLLVL.

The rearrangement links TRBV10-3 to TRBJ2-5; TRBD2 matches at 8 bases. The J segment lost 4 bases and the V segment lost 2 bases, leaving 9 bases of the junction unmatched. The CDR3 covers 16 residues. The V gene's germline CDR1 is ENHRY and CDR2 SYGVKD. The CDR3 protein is CAISELSGGRSETQYF. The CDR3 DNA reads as TGTGCCATCAGTGAGCTCAGCGGGGGACGTTCAGAGACCCAGTACTTC.

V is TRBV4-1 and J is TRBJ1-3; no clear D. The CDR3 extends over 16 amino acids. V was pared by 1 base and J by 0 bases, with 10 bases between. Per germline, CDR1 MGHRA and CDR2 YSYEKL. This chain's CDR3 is CASSQAIYFSGNTIYF. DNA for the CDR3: TGCGCCAGCAGCCAAGCAATTTACTTCTCTGGAAACACCATATATTTT.

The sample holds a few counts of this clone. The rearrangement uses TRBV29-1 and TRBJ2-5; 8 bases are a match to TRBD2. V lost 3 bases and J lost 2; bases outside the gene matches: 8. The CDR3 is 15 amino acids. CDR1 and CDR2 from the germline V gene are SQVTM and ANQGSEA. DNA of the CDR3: TGCAGCGTTGAGGCGAGTACTAGCGGTCAAGAGACCCAGTACTTC. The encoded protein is CSVEASTSGQETQYF.

The CDR3 spells CASSYDLRNSPLHF. For the CDR3, the DNA is TGTGCCAGCAGTTATGATCTGAGAAATTCACCCCTCCACTTT. The V call is TRBV6-6, the J call TRBJ1-6; D uncertain. CDR1 and CDR2 from the germline V gene are MNHNY and SVGAGI (reference sequence). The CDR3 runs to 14 residues. V lost 3 bases and J 7 bases, leaving 10 bases between the germline ends.

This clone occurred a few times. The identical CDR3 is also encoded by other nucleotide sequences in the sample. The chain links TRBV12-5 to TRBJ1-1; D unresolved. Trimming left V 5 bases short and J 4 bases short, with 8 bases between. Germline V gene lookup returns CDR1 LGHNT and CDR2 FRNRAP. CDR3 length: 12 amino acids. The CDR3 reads CASGAVGTEAFF. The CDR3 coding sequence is TGTGCTAGTGGTGCGGTCGGCACTGAAGCTTTCTTT.

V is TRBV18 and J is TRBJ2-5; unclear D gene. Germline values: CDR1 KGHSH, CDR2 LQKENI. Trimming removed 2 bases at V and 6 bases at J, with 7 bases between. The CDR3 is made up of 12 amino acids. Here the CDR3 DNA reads TGTGCCAGCTCACCAAACGCGAAGACCCAGTACTTC. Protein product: CASSPNAKTQYF.

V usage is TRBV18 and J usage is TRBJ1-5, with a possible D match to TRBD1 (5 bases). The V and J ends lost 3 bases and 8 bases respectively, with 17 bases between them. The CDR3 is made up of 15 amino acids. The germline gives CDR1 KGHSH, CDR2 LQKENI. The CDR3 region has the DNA TGTGCCAGCTCACCGGGACTCCTCGGGGAAAAGCCCCAGCATTTT. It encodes CASSPGLLGEKPQHF.

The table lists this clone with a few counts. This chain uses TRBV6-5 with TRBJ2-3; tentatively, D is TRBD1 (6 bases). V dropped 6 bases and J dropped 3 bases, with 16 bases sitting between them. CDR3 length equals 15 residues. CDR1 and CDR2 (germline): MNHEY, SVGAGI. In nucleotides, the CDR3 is TGTGCCAGCAGCCGTACAGGGCGGCTTACAGATACGCAGTATTTT. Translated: CASSRTGRLTDTQYF.

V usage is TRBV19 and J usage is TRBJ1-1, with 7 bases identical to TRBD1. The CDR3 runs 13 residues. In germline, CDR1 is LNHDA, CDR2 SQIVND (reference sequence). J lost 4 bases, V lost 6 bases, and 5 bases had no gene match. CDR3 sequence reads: CASSEQGSTEAFF. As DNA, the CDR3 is TGTGCCAGTAGCGAACAGGGGTCCACTGAAGCTTTCTTT.

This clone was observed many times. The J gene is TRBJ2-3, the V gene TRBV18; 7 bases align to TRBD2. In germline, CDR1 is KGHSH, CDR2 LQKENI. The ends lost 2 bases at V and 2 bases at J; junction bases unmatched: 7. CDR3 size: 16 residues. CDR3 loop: CASSPFAGEHTDTQYF. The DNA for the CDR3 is TGTGCCAGCTCACCATTTGCGGGGGAGCACACAGATACGCAGTATTTT.

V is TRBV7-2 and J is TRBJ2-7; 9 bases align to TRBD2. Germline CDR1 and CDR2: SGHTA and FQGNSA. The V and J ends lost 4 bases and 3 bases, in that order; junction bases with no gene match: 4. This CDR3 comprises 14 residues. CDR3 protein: CASSSSGTIYEQYF. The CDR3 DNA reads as TGTGCCAGCAGCTCTAGCGGGACCATCTACGAGCAGTACTTC.

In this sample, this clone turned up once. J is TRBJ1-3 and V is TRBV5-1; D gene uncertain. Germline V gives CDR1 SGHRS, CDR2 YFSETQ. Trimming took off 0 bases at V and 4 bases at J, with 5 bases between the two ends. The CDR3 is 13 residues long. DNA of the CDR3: TGCGCCAGCAGCTTGGCGGGGGGAAACACCATATATTTT. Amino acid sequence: CASSLAGGNTIYF.

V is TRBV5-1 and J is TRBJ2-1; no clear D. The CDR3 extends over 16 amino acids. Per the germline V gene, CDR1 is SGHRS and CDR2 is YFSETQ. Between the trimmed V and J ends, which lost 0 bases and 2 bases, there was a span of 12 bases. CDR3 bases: TGCGCCAGCAGCTTGGGGCCCGTCCGAACCTACAATGAGCAGTTCTTC. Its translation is CASSLGPVRTYNEQFF. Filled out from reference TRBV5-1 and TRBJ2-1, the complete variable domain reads KAGVTQTPRYLIKTRGQQVTLSCSPISGHRSVSWYQQTPGQGLQFLFEYFSETQRNKGNFPGRFSGRQFSNSRSEMNVSTLELGDSALYLCASSLGPVRTYNEQFFGPGTRLTVL.

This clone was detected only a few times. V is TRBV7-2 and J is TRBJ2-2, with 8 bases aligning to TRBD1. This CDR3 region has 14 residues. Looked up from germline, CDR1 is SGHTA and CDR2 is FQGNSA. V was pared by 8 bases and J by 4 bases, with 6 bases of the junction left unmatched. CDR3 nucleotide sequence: TGTGCCAGCCAGGGACAGGAGGCCACCGGGGAGCTGTTTTTT. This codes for CASQGQEATGELFF.

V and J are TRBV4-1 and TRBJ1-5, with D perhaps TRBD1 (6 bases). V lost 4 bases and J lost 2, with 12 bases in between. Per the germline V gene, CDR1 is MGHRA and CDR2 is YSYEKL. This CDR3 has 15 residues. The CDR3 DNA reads TGCGCCAGCAGCCTAGGGGGGGCTGGCAATCAGCCCCAGCATTTT. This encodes CASSLGGAGNQPQHF.

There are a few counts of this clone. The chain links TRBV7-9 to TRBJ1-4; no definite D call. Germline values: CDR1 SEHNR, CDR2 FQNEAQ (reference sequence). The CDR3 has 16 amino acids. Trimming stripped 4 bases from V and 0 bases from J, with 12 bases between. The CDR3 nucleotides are TGTGCCAGCAGCTGGCCTCCGGGTTCAACTAATGAAAAACTGTTTTTT. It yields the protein CASSWPPGSTNEKLFF.

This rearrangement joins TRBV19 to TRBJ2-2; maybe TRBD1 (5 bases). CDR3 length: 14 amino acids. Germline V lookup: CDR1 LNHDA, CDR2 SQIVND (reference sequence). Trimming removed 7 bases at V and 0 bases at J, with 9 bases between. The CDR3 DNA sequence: TGTGCCAGTAAGAGACAGACGAACACCGGGGAGCTGTTTTTT. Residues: CASKRQTNTGELFF.

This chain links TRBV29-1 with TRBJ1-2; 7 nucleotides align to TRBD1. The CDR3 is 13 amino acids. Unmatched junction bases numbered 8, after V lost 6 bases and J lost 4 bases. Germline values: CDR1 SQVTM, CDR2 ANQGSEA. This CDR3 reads CSVSEGQLYGYTF. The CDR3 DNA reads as TGCAGCGTGTCTGAGGGACAGCTCTATGGCTACACCTTC.

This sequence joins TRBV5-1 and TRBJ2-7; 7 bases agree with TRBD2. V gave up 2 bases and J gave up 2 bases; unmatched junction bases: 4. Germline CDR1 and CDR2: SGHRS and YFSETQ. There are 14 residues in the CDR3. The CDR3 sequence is CASSFSSGTYEQYF. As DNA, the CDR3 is TGCGCCAGCAGCTTTTCTAGCGGTACCTACGAGCAGTACTTC.

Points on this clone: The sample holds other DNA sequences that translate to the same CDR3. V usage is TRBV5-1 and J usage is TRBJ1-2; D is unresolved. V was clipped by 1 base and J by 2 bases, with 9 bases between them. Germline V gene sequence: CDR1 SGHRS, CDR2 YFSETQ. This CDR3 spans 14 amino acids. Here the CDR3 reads CASSLSRVNYGYTF. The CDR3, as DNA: TGCGCCAGCAGCTTGTCTCGAGTAAACTATGGCTACACCTTC. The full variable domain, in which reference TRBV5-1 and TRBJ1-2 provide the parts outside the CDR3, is KAGVTQTPRYLIKTRGQQVTLSCSPISGHRSVSWYQQTPGQGLQFLFEYFSETQRNKGNFPGRFSGRQFSNSRSEMNVSTLELGDSALYLCASSLSRVNYGYTFGSGTRLTVV.

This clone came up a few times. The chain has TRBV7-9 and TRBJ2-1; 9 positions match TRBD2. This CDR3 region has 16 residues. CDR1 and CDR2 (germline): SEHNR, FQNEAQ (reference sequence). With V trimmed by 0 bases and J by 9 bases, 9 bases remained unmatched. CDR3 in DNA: TGTGCCAGCAGCTTAGCGTCGGCTAGCGGGGATCCTGAGCAGTTCTTC. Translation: CASSLASASGDPEQFF.

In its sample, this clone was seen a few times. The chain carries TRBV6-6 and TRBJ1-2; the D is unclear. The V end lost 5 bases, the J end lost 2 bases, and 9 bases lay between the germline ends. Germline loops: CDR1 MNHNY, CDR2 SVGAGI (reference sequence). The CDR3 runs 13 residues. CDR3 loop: CASSRGLNYGYTF. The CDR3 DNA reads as TGTGCCAGCAGTCGAGGACTAAACTATGGCTACACCTTC.

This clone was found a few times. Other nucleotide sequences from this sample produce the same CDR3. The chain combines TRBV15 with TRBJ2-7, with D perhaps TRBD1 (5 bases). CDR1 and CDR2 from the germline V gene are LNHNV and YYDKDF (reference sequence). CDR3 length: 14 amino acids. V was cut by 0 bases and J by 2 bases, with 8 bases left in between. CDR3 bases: TGTGCCACCAGCAGAGACCAGGGTCCCTACGAGCAGTACTTC. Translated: CATSRDQGPYEQYF.

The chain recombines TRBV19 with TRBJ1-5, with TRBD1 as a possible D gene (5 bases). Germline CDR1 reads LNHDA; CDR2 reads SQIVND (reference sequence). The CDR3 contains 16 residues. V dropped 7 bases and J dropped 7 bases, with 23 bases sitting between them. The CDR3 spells CASTLTRQGGTQPQHF. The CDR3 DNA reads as TGTGCCAGTACCTTAACTCGGCAGGGTGGTACGCAGCCCCAGCATTTT.